This is a list of T cell receptor beta chains from one sample in a study of blood T cells in healthy people across ages. MiXCR, run by TCRdb on the 5' RACE reads, gives a single entry per CDR3 protein. The table has more than 1,400,000 distinct CDR3 sequences, approximately 42% seen once; the top ten hold 7.9%. The sample was blood. These receptors were obtained from a woman in her late teens or twenties in good health. Both conserved end residues are part of each CDR3. D genes are given only for firm matches. A row's size may be missing; if present it is once, few, many or a size class.

v_call	j_call	clone_size	d_call	cdr3_aa	cdr3_nt
TRBV10-3	TRBJ2-3	.	TRBD2	CAIMEREEDTQYF	TGTGCCATTATGGAGCGGGAGGAAGATACGCAGTATTTT
TRBV29-1	TRBJ2-3	many	TRBD2	CSVYLAGVSDTQYF	TGCAGCGTGTACCTAGCGGGAGTTTCAGATACGCAGTATTTT
TRBV10-3	TRBJ2-5	few	TRBD2	CAISAPAGETQYF	TGTGCCATCAGTGCGCCAGCGGGGGAGACCCAGTACTTC
TRBV7-9	TRBJ2-6	few	.	CASSPWTMPLDGANVLTF	TGTGCCAGCAGCCCTTGGACAATGCCCTTAGATGGGGCCAACGTCCTGACTTTC
TRBV9	TRBJ2-1	.	.	CASSGGALDEQFF	TGTGCCAGCAGCGGTGGCGCACTCGATGAGCAGTTCTTC
TRBV9	TRBJ2-7	.	.	CASSVHTGSLGPNEQYF	TGTGCCAGCAGCGTCCACACCGGGAGTCTTGGCCCCAATGAGCAGTACTTC
TRBV28	TRBJ2-5	.	TRBD2	CASRFRWRGEQETQYF	TGTGCCAGCAGATTCCGGTGGCGGGGGGAACAAGAGACCCAGTACTTC
TRBV9	TRBJ2-7	.	.	CASSVEGSFGNEQYF	TGTGCCAGCAGCGTAGAAGGGAGCTTCGGGAACGAGCAGTACTTC
TRBV20-1	TRBJ2-7	few	TRBD2	CSAREGLAGAYEQYF	TGCAGTGCTAGAGAGGGACTAGCGGGAGCCTACGAGCAGTACTTC
TRBV6-5	TRBJ1-5	.	.	CASSPQNGNQPQHF	TGTGCCAGCAGTCCACAAAATGGGAATCAGCCCCAGCATTTT
TRBV6-5	TRBJ1-5	.	TRBD1	CASSYSGDRVGQPQHF	TGTGCCAGCAGTTACTCGGGGGACAGGGTGGGCCAGCCCCAGCATTTT
TRBV2	TRBJ1-5	many	.	CASRSRENAGQPQHF	TGTGCCAGCAGATCCAGGGAGAATGCGGGGCAGCCCCAGCATTTT
TRBV20-1	TRBJ1-4	few	TRBD1	CSASDRVRGYEKLFF	TGCAGTGCCTCGGACAGGGTGAGGGGCTATGAAAAACTGTTTTTT
TRBV12-3/TRBV12-4	TRBJ2-1	.	.	CASRPGEGGPSYNEQFF	TGTGCCAGCAGGCCTGGGGAGGGGGGACCCTCCTACAATGAGCAGTTCTTC
TRBV12-3/TRBV12-4	TRBJ1-2	few	.	CASSFITGSHGYTF	TGTGCCAGCAGTTTTATAACAGGGTCACATGGCTACACCTTC
TRBV6-1	TRBJ2-1	few	.	CASRPRREVRGEQFF	TGTGCCAGCAGGCCGAGAAGAGAGGTTCGGGGTGAGCAGTTCTTC
TRBV3-1	TRBJ2-1	.	TRBD2	CASSPGLAGVPYNEQFF	TGTGCCAGCAGCCCAGGACTAGCGGGGGTCCCCTACAATGAGCAGTTCTTC
TRBV6-2/TRBV6-3	TRBJ2-7	.	.	CASSHGDPYEQYF	TGTGCCAGCAGCCACGGGGACCCCTACGAGCAGTACTTC
TRBV4-2	TRBJ2-1	.	.	CASSQEGGGAAEQFF	TGTGCCAGCAGCCAAGAAGGAGGGGGGGCCGCTGAGCAGTTCTTC
TRBV15	TRBJ2-7	few	.	CATSRDFVQNEQYF	TGTGCCACCAGCAGAGATTTCGTCCAAAACGAGCAGTACTTC
TRBV6-5	TRBJ2-7	once	.	CAGSGSYEQYF	TGTGCCGGCAGCGGGTCCTACGAGCAGTACTTC
TRBV27	TRBJ1-4	once	.	CASSRMGGEKLFF	TGTGCCAGCAGTCGCATGGGGGGCGAAAAACTGTTTTTT
TRBV9	TRBJ2-1	few	TRBD2	CASSAGGGGNEQFF	TGTGCCAGCAGCGCGGGGGGGGGTGGTAATGAGCAGTTCTTC
TRBV12-3/TRBV12-4	TRBJ1-2	.	.	CASSLGAGCGYTF	TGTGCCAGCAGTCTAGGGGCAGGGTGTGGCTACACCTTC
TRBV6-5	TRBJ2-1	.	TRBD2	CASSLAGGHFSYNEQFF	TGTGCCAGCAGTTTAGCGGGGGGGCATTTCTCGTACAATGAGCAGTTCTTC
TRBV11-2	TRBJ1-2	.	.	CASSLGSNLGSGRSHGYTF	TGTGCCAGCAGCTTAGGTAGTAACCTGGGCAGTGGCCGAAGCCATGGCTACACCTTC
TRBV13	TRBJ2-7	.	TRBD1	CASSSGQGFSEQYF	TGTGCCAGCAGCAGTGGACAGGGCTTCTCCGAGCAGTACTTC
TRBV5-1	TRBJ1-5	few	.	CASSLSGGRSNQPQHF	TGCGCCAGCAGCTTGAGTGGCGGCCGTAGCAATCAGCCCCAGCATTTT
TRBV10-3	TRBJ2-1	.	TRBD2	CASTSGEIHNEQFF	TGTGCCAGTACTAGCGGGGAGATTCACAATGAGCAGTTCTTC
TRBV5-1	TRBJ2-1	.	.	CASSPDYVSYNEQFF	TGCGCCAGCAGCCCAGACTACGTCTCCTACAATGAGCAGTTCTTC
TRBV5-1	TRBJ2-5	few	TRBD1	CASQTGSGQETQYF	TGCGCCAGCCAAACCGGGTCGGGACAGGAGACCCAGTACTTC
TRBV14	TRBJ2-7	.	.	CASSFRPTHFSYEQYF	TGTGCCAGCAGCTTCCGCCCTACCCACTTTTCCTACGAGCAGTACTTC
TRBV6-5	TRBJ2-1	few	.	CASSYSTKRSYNEQFF	TGTGCCAGCAGTTACTCGACCAAGAGGTCCTACAATGAGCAGTTCTTC
TRBV12-5	TRBJ2-1	.	.	CASGLLLLAEPYNEQFF	TGTGCTAGTGGTTTGTTGCTCCTAGCCGAACCCTACAATGAGCAGTTCTTC
TRBV5-1	TRBJ1-5	few	.	CASSASGFNQPQHF	TGCGCCAGCAGCGCCTCGGGCTTCAATCAGCCCCAGCATTTT
TRBV2	TRBJ2-3	.	TRBD2	CASGGLAGVTDTQYF	TGTGCCAGCGGGGGACTAGCGGGAGTAACAGATACGCAGTATTTT
TRBV5-5	TRBJ2-7	.	.	CASSLLAGEWYEQYF	TGTGCCAGCAGCTTGTTGGCAGGGGAATGGTACGAGCAGTACTTC
TRBV9	TRBJ2-5	once	TRBD1	CASSPAIGTGGLDEQYF	TGTGCCAGCAGCCCTGCAATAGGGACAGGGGGTCTCGATGAGCAGTACTTC
TRBV4-1	TRBJ2-5	few	.	CASSQDAGPETQYF	TGCGCCAGCAGCCAAGATGCAGGGCCAGAGACCCAGTACTTC
TRBV21-1	TRBJ2-7	few	.	CASIKGGQALSSYEQYF	TGTGCCAGCATCAAAGGGGGGCAGGCGCTTAGCTCCTACGAGCAGTACTTC